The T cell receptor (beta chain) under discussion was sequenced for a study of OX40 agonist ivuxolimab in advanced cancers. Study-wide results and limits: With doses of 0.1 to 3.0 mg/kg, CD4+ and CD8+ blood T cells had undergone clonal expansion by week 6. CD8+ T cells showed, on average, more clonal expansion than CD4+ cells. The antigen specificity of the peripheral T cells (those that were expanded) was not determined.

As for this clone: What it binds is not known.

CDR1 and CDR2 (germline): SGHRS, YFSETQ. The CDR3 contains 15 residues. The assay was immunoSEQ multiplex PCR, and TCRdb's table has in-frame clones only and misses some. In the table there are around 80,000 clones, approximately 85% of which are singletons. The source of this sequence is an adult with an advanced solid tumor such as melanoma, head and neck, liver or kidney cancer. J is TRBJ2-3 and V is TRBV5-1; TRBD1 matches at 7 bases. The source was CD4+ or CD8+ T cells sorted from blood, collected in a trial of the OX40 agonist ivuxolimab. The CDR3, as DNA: TGCTCGAGCTCGGGGACAGACCCTAATTATGGTACGCAGTATTTT. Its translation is CSSSGTDPNYGTQYF.